The clone carrying this T cell receptor beta chain has at least ten counts. Antigen specificity is unknown. This record comes from a study of CD8 T cells in ankylosing spondylitis. Overall study results and limits: Clones tied to disease were said to be significantly enriched in matched ankylosing spondylitis synovial fluid.

One entry per CDR3 protein results from TCRdb running MiXCR on the 5' RACE reads. The table has 200,000 to 300,000 distinct CDR3 sequences, approximately 10% seen once. This CDR3 spans 15 amino acids. Trimming stripped 0 bases from V and 6 bases from J, with 14 bases between. Germline assignment: CDR1 MGHRA and CDR2 YSYEKL. The TCR was taken from a male donor with ankylosing spondylitis or in good health (not recorded which). Sequencing used blood, either unsorted or a sorted T cell fraction (not recorded which). This chain connects TRBV4-1 to TRBJ1-2, with D uncertain. CDR3 amino acids: CASSQDEGGKNGYTF. As DNA, the CDR3 is TGCGCCAGCAGCCAAGATGAGGGAGGAAAGAATGGCTACACCTTC.